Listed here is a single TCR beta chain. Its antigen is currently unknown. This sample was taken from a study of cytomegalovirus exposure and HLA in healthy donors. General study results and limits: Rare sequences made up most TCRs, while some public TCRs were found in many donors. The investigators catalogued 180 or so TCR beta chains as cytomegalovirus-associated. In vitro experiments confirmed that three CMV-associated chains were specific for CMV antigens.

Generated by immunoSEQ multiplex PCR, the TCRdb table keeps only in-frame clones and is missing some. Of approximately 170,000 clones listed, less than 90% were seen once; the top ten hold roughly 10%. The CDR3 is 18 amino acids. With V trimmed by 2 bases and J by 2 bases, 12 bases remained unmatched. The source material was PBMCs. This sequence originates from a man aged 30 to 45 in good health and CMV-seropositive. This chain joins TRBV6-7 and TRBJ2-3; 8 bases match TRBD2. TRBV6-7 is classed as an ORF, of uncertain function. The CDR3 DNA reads TGTGCCAGCAGTTACCCGAGGGAGCGGGGGTACTACACAGATACGCAGTATTTT. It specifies CASSYPRERGYYTDTQYF.